This TCR beta chain was retrieved from a study of post-analysis software for immune sequencing data. General study points: Normalized Chao1 diversity in multiple sclerosis patients fell significantly below that of controls. Relative to controls, patients had a few TRBV segments at higher frequency, with TRBV5-6, TRBV5-1 and TRBV20-1 among these.

The junction had 8 bases not matched to a gene; V was cut back by 0 bases and J by 3 bases. The CDR3 is 17 amino acids. Germline CDR1 MNHEY, CDR2 SVGAGI. Unique molecular identifiers had been added to the TCR beta cDNA libraries. TCRdb reprocessed the PCR reads via MiXCR and lists one record per CDR3 protein. Of hundreds of thousands of distinct CDR3 sequences in the sample, 30% were seen once. Concerning this clonotype: Its antigen is undetermined.

Source material: blood. The receptor was isolated from a girl aged 10 to 17 with multiple sclerosis. The J gene is TRBJ2-1, the V gene TRBV6-5; 7 bases agree with TRBD2. The chain's CDR3 is CASSYSKAGLIYNEQFF. The CDR3 bases are TGTGCCAGCAGTTACTCTAAAGCGGGACTCATCTACAATGAGCAGTTCTTC.